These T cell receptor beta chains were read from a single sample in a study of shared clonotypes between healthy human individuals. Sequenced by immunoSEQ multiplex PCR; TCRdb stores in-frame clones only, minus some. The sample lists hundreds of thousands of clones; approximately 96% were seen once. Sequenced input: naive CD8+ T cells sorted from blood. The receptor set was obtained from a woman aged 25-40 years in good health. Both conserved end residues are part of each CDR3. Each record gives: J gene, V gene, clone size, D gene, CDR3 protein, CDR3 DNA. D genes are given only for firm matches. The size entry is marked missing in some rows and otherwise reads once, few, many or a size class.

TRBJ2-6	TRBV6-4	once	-	CASSDRATGANVLTF	TGTGCCAGCAGTGACAGAGCCACTGGGGCCAACGTCCTGACTTTC
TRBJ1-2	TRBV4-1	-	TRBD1	CASSLLEGARGYTF	TGCGCCAGCAGCCTCCTTGAGGGGGCGCGAGGCTACACCTTC
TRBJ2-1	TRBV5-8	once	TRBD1	CASSLVGTGLYYNEQFF	TGTGCCAGCAGCTTGGTTGGGACAGGGTTATACTACAATGAGCAGTTCTTC
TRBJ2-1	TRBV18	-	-	CASSHPRQEHGSLRSYNEQFF	TGTGCCAGCTCACACCCCCGACAGGAACATGGGTCACTCAGGTCCTACAATGAGCAGTTCTTC
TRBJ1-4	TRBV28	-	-	CASRRGLTNEKLFF	TGTGCCAGCAGACGTGGGTTAACTAATGAAAAACTGTTTTTT
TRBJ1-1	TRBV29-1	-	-	CSGLTGLNTEAFF	TGCAGCGGCTTGACAGGTCTGAACACTGAAGCTTTCTTT
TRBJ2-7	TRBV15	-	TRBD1	CATSRGTGYEQYF	TGTGCCACCAGCAGAGGGACAGGGTACGAGCAGTACTTC
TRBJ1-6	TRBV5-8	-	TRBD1	CASTEGPQGGRDF	TGTGCCAGCACCGAAGGGCCCCAGGGGGGACGCGACTTT
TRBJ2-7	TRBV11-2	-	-	CASSAAFGSDEQYF	TGTGCCAGCAGCGCAGCCTTTGGTTCGGACGAGCAGTACTTC
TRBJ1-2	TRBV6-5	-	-	CASSTAGVYGYTF	TGTGCCAGCAGTACCGCGGGTGTCTATGGCTACACCTTC
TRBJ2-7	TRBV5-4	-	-	CASSLGVSYEQYF	TGTGCCAGCAGCTTAGGAGTTTCCTACGAGCAGTACTTC
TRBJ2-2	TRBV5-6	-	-	CASSKGQSFAGELFF	TGTGCCAGCAGCAAGGGACAATCTTTCGCCGGGGAGCTGTTTTTT
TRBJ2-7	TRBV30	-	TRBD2	CAGGTSGYEQYF	TGTGCCGGAGGGACTAGCGGCTACGAGCAGTACTTC
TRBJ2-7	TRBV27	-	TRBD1	CASTPSRGQGAPYSSYEQYF	TGTGCCAGCACCCCGAGTCGAGGACAGGGGGCCCCCTATTCGAGCTACGAGCAGTACTTC
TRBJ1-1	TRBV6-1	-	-	CASSVGRIYTEAFF	TGTGCCAGCAGTGTAGGTAGAATATACACTGAAGCTTTCTTT
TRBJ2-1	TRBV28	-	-	CASSPYSGSLYNEQFF	TGTGCCAGCAGTCCTTACTCGGGGAGCCTCTACAATGAGCAGTTCTTC
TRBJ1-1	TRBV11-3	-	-	CASSLNVWTEAFF	TGTGCCAGCAGCTTAAATGTGTGGACTGAAGCTTTCTTT
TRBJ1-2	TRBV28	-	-	CASSYIVKGGDYGYTF	TGTGCCAGCAGTTATATTGTCAAGGGGGGGGACTATGGCTACACCTTC
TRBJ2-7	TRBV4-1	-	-	CASSRERVAFYEQYF	TGCGCCAGCAGCCGAGAAAGAGTAGCCTTCTACGAGCAGTACTTC
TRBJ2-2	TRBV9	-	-	CASGFQGGTGELFF	TGTGCCAGCGGTTTTCAAGGGGGCACCGGGGAGCTGTTTTTT
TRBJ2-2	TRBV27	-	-	CASSSPRLGARTGELFF	TGTGCCAGCAGTTCCCCCCGACTAGGGGCGAGGACCGGGGAGCTGTTTTTT
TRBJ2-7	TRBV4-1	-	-	CASSQAFDDSYEQYF	TGCGCCAGCAGCCAAGCCTTCGACGACTCCTACGAGCAGTACTTC
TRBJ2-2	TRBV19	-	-	CASSILGGTGELFF	TGTGCCAGTAGTATTCTAGGCGGAACCGGGGAGCTGTTTTTT
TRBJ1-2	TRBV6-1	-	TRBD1	CASSVQTMDRIGGYTF	TGTGCCAGCAGTGTCCAAACAATGGACAGGATTGGTGGCTACACCTTC
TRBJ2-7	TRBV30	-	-	CAWSVYGILREQYF	TGTGCCTGGAGTGTATACGGGATTCTGCGCGAGCAGTACTTC
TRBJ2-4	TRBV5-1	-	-	CASSPEGSPYPKNIQYF	TGCGCCAGCAGCCCGGAGGGCAGTCCCTATCCAAAAAACATTCAGTACTTC
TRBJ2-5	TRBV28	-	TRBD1	CASTKYQGAQETQYF	TGTGCCAGCACCAAATATCAGGGGGCTCAAGAGACCCAGTACTTC
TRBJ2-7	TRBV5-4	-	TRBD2	CASSRPTSGEAYEQYF	TGTGCCAGCAGCCGACCGACTAGCGGGGAAGCCTACGAGCAGTACTTC
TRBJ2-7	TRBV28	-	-	CASSSGGGSYEQYF	TGTGCCAGCAGTTCCGGTGGGGGGTCCTACGAGCAGTACTTC
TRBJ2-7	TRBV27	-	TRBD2	CASSPGTSGRVEQYF	TGTGCCAGCAGTCCAGGGACTAGCGGGAGAGTTGAGCAGTACTTC
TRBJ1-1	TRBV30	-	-	CAWSDGNTEAFF	TGTGCCTGGAGTGACGGGAACACTGAAGCTTTCTTT
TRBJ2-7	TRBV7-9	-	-	CASRGDSNYEQYF	TGTGCCAGCAGAGGGGACTCAAACTACGAGCAGTACTTC
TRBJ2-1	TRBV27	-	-	CASSRPPSNEQFF	TGTGCCAGCAGTCGGCCGCCAAGCAATGAGCAGTTCTTC
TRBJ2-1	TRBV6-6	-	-	CASSYSTTSSYNEQFF	TGTGCCAGCAGTTACTCTACGACTAGTTCCTACAATGAGCAGTTCTTC
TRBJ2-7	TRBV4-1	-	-	CASSQGDTYEQYF	TGCGCCAGCAGCCAAGGAGACACCTACGAGCAGTACTTC
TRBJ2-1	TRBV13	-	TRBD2	CASSGGTTPLEDEQFF	TGTGCCAGCAGCGGAGGGACTACTCCGTTGGAGGATGAGCAGTTCTTC
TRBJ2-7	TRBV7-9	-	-	CASSLETYEQYF	TGTGCCAGCAGCCTCGAAACCTACGAGCAGTACTTC
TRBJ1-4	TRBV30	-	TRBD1	CAWSSGTGTNEKLFF	TGTGCCTGGAGTTCCGGGACAGGGACTAATGAAAAACTGTTTTTT
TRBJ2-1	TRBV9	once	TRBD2	CASSDTSGAYNEQFF	TGTGCCAGCAGTGACACTAGCGGGGCCTACAATGAGCAGTTCTTC
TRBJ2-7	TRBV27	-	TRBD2	CASRWTSGSGQYF	TGTGCCAGCCGCTGGACTAGCGGAAGTGGGCAGTACTTC
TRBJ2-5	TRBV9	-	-	CASSVGQGGETQYF	TGTGCCAGCAGCGTCGGGCAGGGCGGCGAGACCCAGTACTTC
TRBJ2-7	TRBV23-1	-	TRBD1	CASRPDRVTFYADYEQYF	TGCGCCAGCAGACCGGACAGGGTTACCTTTTATGCCGACTACGAGCAGTACTTC
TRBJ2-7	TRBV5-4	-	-	CASSLLNEQYF	TGTGCCAGCAGCTTGTTAAACGAGCAGTACTTC